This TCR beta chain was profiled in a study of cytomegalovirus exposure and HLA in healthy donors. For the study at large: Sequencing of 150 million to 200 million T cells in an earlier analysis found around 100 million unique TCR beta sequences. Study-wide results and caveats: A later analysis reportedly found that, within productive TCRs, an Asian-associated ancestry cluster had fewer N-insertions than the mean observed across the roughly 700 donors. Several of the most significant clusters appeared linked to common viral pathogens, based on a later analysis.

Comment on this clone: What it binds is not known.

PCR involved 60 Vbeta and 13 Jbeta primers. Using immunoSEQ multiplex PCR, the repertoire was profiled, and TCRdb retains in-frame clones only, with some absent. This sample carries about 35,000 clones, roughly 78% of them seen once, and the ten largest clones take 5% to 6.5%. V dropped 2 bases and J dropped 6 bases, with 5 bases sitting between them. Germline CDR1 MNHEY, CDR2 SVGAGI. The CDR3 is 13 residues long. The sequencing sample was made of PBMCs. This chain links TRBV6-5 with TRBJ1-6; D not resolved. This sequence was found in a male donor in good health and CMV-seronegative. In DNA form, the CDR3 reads TGTGCCAGCAGTTACCTGCGTAATTCACCCCTCCACTTT. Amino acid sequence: CASSYLRNSPLHF.